The clone carrying this T cell receptor (beta chain) was detected many times. What it recognizes is unknown. V was cut by 4 bases and J by 6 bases, with 9 bases left in between. The CDR3 consists of 13 residues. Looked up from germline, CDR1 is WNHNN and CDR2 is SYGVQD (reference sequence). This specimen comes from a study of spatial heterogeneity in lung cancer. General study points: The appearance of ubiquitous expanded tumor TCRs in blood was greater at resection than follow-up.

The time point: sample taken at primary tumor resection. The sequenced material consisted of unsorted whole RNA from tumor, nontumor lung or frozen PBMC. TCRdb processed the 5' RACE reads anew with MiXCR; each CDR3 protein has one entry. The data show 43,000 or so distinct CDR3 sequences, 6.5% to 8% seen once. Sequencing used PBMCs, obtained at surgery. The sequence was collected from a female donor with early-stage non-small cell lung cancer. This chain uses TRBV10-1 with TRBJ2-2; D is uncertain. The CDR3 coding sequence is TGCGCCAGCAGTGGTGCCCCACCCGGGGAGCTGTTTTTT. Amino acid sequence: CASSGAPPGELFF.